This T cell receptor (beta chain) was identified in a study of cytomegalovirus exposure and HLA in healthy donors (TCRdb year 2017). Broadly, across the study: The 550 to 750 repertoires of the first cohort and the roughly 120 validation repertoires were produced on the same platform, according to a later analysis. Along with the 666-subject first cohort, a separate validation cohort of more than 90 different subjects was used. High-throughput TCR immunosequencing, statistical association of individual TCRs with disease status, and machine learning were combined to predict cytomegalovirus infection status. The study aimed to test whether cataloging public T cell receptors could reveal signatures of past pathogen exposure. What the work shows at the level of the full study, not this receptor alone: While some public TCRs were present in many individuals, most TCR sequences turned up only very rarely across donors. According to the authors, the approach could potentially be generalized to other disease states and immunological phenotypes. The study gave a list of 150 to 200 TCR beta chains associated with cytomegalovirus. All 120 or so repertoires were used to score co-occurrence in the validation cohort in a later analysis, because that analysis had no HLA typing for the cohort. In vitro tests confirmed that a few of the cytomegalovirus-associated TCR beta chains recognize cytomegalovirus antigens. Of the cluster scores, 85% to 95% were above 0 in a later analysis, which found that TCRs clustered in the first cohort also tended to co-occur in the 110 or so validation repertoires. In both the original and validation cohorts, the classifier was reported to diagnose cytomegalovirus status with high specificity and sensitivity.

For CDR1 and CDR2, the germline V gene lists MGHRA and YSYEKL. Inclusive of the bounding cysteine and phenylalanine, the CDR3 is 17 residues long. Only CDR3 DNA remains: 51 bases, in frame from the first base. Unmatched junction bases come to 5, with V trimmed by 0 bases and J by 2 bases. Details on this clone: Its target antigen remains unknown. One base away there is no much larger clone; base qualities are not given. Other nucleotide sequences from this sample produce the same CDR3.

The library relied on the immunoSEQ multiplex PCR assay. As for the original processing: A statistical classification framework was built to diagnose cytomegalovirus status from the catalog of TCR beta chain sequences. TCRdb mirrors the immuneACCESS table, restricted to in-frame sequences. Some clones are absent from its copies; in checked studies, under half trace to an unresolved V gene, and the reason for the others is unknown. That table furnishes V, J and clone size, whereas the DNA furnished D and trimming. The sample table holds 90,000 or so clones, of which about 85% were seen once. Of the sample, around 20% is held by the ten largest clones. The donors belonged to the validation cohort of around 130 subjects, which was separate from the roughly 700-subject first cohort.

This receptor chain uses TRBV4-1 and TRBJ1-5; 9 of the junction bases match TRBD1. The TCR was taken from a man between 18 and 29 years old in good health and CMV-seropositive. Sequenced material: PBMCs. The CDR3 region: CASSQDLRQGGNQPQHF. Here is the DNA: TGCGCCAGCAGCCAAGATTTACGACAGGGGGGCAATCAGCCCCAGCATTTT.